This T cell receptor (beta chain) was found in a study of shared clonotypes between healthy human individuals. Regarding the study as a whole: Among donors, clonotype sharing was expected to be affected by sequencing depth.

Genomic DNA from each subset was divided evenly over several immunoSEQ plates. Using immunoSEQ multiplex PCR, the repertoire was profiled, and TCRdb retains in-frame clones only, with some absent. The sample yields a few hundred thousand clones, around 78% seen once. A remark on this clone: Its specificity is unknown.

V shed 2 bases and J 6 bases; nucleotides not matched to a gene: 8. Germline assignment: CDR1 SGHRS and CDR2 YFSETQ. CDR3 size: 14 residues. The TCR was taken from a woman in her thirties or forties in good health. Some clones in this sample may be carry-over from other donors' samples. The sample consisted of PBMCs. The gene calls are TRBV5-1 and TRBJ2-7; 7 nucleotides align to TRBD1. This CDR3 reads CASSLQGLGAEQYF. CDR3 bases: TGCGCCAGCAGCTTACAGGGGCTCGGGGCCGAGCAGTACTTC.